The clone carrying this T cell receptor beta chain came up once. Study processing details: Estimation of nucleated cell counts was performed using reference gene primer amplification. Sequencing was performed with immunoSEQ multiplex PCR; in TCRdb, only in-frame clones are kept and a portion is missing. The V and J calls and clone size come from that table; D and trimming were worked out from the DNA. The table records 140,000 to 150,000 clones, 81% of them present only once. The sample originates from a study of blood T cell repertoires in COVID-19. V trimming: 5 bases; J trimming: 5 bases; junction bases outside the gene matches: 11. The CDR3 extends over 16 amino acids. The germline gives CDR1 SGHDT, CDR2 YYEEEE.

This TCR derives from a human donor in a cohort sampled during active COVID-19. V is TRBV5-6 and J is TRBJ2-3; TRBD1 matches at 10 bases. Sequencing was carried out using peripheral blood. This CDR3 is CASSRGGTGDVDTQYF. The CDR3 DNA sequence: TGTGCCAGCAGTAGAGGCGGGACAGGGGATGTAGATACGCAGTATTTT. The whole variable domain, filled in from reference TRBV5-6 and TRBJ2-3, reads DAGVTQSPTHLIKTRGQQVTLRCSPKSGHDTVSWYQQALGQGPQFIFQYYEEEERQRGNFPDRFSGHQFPNYSSELNVNALLLGDSALYLCASSRGGTGDVDTQYFGPGTRLTVL.